These T cell receptor beta chains were read from a single sample in a study of cytomegalovirus exposure and HLA in healthy donors. Assay used: immunoSEQ multiplex PCR; TCRdb lists only in-frame clones, some missing. The top ten hold approximately 4.8% of the sample, which has over 85,000 clones, 55% to 80% seen once. Sequencing was carried out using PBMCs. These receptors all come from a human donor in good health. CDR3s include the opening cysteine and the closing phenylalanine or tryptophan. The D gene is left open where the match is weak. The size field is filled for only some rows; it gives once, few, many or a size class.

V	D	size	J	DNA	CDR3
TRBV2	TRBD1	many	TRBJ2-2	TGTGCCAGCAGTCGACAGGGGGAGGACACCGGGGAGCTGTTTTTT	CASSRQGEDTGELFF
TRBV28	NA	NA	TRBJ1-2	TGTGCCAGCAGTTTAGACTACGGCGCCTATTATGGCTACACCTTC	CASSLDYGAYYGYTF
TRBV6-5	NA	few	TRBJ1-1	TGTGCCAGCAGTTACTCGTTTGGGCCGCAGAACACTGAAGCTTTCTTT	CASSYSFGPQNTEAFF
TRBV5-1	NA	NA	TRBJ2-1	TGCGCCAGCAGCTTGGCCGGGAGTGGGTATGAGCAGTTCTTC	CASSLAGSGYEQFF
TRBV18	TRBD2	NA	TRBJ2-3	TGTGCCAGCTCACTGGCGGCTAGCGGAGATACGCAGTATTTT	CASSLAASGDTQYF
TRBV4-1	TRBD2	once	TRBJ2-7	TGCGCCAGCAGCCAAGCTAAACTAGCGGGTGCGACCTACGAGCAGTACTTC	CASSQAKLAGATYEQYF
TRBV18	NA	few	TRBJ1-1	TGTGCCAGCTCACCACCAGGGGATTACACTGAAGCTTTCTTT	CASSPPGDYTEAFF
TRBV4-1	NA	NA	TRBJ2-7	TGCGCCAGCAGCCAAGTCGGGGGTTCCCTCTACGAGCAGTACTTC	CASSQVGGSLYEQYF
TRBV25-1	TRBD1	NA	TRBJ1-5	TGTGCCTCCGGGACAGGGATGGTAGGGCCCCAGCATTTT	CASGTGMVGPQHF
TRBV4-1	TRBD2	NA	TRBJ2-7	TGCGCCAGCAGCCGCCTTGGCGGGAGTACCCACGAGCAGTACTTC	CASSRLGGSTHEQYF
TRBV6-5	NA	once	TRBJ1-2	TGTGCCAGCAGTTCCTCCGTGGGCTACACCTTC	CASSSSVGYTF
TRBV27	NA	NA	TRBJ2-7	TGTGCCAGCGGCTTGGCCCACGAGCAGTACTTC	CASGLAHEQYF
TRBV7-9	TRBD2	NA	TRBJ2-3	TGTGCCAGCAGCCCTCCGGGGGCGGCTAGCGGGGGGGGGCGAGATACGCAGTATTTT	CASSPPGAASGGGRDTQYF
TRBV5-1	TRBD2	NA	TRBJ2-7	TGCGCCAGCAGCTTGACAATGACTAGCGGCTCCTACGAGCAGTACTTC	CASSLTMTSGSYEQYF
TRBV11-2	TRBD1	once	TRBJ2-7	TGTGCCAGCAGCTTAGCGGCAGGGGGCGCGTACGAGCAGTACTTC	CASSLAAGGAYEQYF
TRBV19	NA	NA	TRBJ1-5	TGTGCCAGTACCCCCGCGGGCGATCAGCCCCAGCATTTT	CASTPAGDQPQHF
TRBV5-6	NA	NA	TRBJ1-2	TGTGCCAGCATCCAACGGGGGGGAAACTATGGCTACACCTTC	CASIQRGGNYGYTF
TRBV5-4	NA	many	TRBJ2-3	TGTGCCAGCAGCGTGGTGCCACTAATATCCACAGATACGCAGTATTTT	CASSVVPLISTDTQYF
TRBV6-1	NA	NA	TRBJ2-3	TGTGCCAGCAGTGGACACACATACACAGATACGCAGTATTTT	CASSGHTYTDTQYF
TRBV5-1	TRBD1	few	TRBJ1-2	TGCGCCAGCAGCATTGACGGACAGGGCGAAGGCTACGCCTTC	CASSIDGQGEGYAF
TRBV7-7	TRBD2	NA	TRBJ2-1	TGTGCCAGCAGCCCCGGGACTAGCGGGAGTGAGCAGTTCTTC	CASSPGTSGSEQFF
TRBV28	NA	NA	TRBJ2-7	TGTGCCAGCAGTTTCCCCCAATCCGGTTATTACGAGCAGTACTTC	CASSFPQSGYYEQYF
TRBV10-3	TRBD1	NA	TRBJ1-2	TGTGCCATCAGTGAGGAGGGGGCAGGTGGCTACACCTTC	CAISEEGAGGYTF
TRBV14	NA	NA	TRBJ2-3	TGTGCCAGCAGCCAAGGGCTACACAGGGCAGATACGCAGTATTTT	CASSQGLHRADTQYF
TRBV5-1	TRBD2	NA	TRBJ2-5	TGCGCCAGCAGCTCACGTATGGTAGCGGGAGGTGAAGAGACCCAGTACTTC	CASSSRMVAGGEETQYF
TRBV30	NA	NA	TRBJ1-1	TGTGCCTGGAGTGTACAGGTCGGTTGGACTTTCTTT	CAWSVQVGWTFF
TRBV4-1	TRBD2	NA	TRBJ2-1	TGCGCCAGCAGCCAAGGGCCTAGCGGGCCAATCTACAATGAGCAGTTCTTC	CASSQGPSGPIYNEQFF
TRBV5-4	NA	NA	TRBJ1-2	TGTGCCAGCAGCTTGGGGGGTTCGGGGAACTATGGCTACACCTTC	CASSLGGSGNYGYTF
TRBV4-1	TRBD1	NA	TRBJ2-7	TGCGCCAGCAGCCAAGTGGACACCGGGACAGGGGTCGCCTACGAGCAGTACTTC	CASSQVDTGTGVAYEQYF
TRBV9	NA	few	TRBJ1-3	TGTGCCAGCAGCGTAGAACAGTCCTCTGGAAACACCATATATTTT	CASSVEQSSGNTIYF
TRBV10-3	NA	NA	TRBJ1-2	TGTGCCATCAGCGGGACAAACTATGGCTACACCTTC	CAISGTNYGYTF
TRBV28	TRBD2	NA	TRBJ2-7	TGTGCCAGCAGTTTTAGGCTAGCGGGACTTTCCTACGAGCAGTACTTC	CASSFRLAGLSYEQYF
TRBV6-1	TRBD1	few	TRBJ2-3	TGTGCCAGCAGGTCGCCGGGACAGGGGTCAGATACGCAGTATTTT	CASRSPGQGSDTQYF
TRBV6-1	TRBD2	once	TRBJ2-7	TGTGCCAGCAGTGATACATGGGGGGGCGAGCAGTACTTC	CASSDTWGGEQYF
TRBV6-1	TRBD2	few	TRBJ2-7	TGTGCCAGCAGTGAAGCGAAGACTAGCGGGAGGGCCGGGTTTTCCTACGAGCAGTACTTC	CASSEAKTSGRAGFSYEQYF
TRBV28	NA	NA	TRBJ1-1	TGTGCCATCAATCGGGTTTACAAGAACACTGAAGCTTTCTTT	CAINRVYKNTEAFF
TRBV27	TRBD2	few	TRBJ2-7	TGTGCCAGCAGTTCACCGGGACTAGGGTTCGGCGAGCAGTACTTC	CASSSPGLGFGEQYF
TRBV15	NA	NA	TRBJ2-5	TGTGCCACCAGCAGAGATCGGGGGACCCAGTACTTC	CATSRDRGTQYF
TRBV30	TRBD2	NA	TRBJ2-1	TGTGCCTGGAGTCCGGGACTAGCTGGCAATGAGCAGTTCTTC	CAWSPGLAGNEQFF
TRBV15	NA	NA	TRBJ2-2	TGTGCCACCAGCAGAGACGGGGAGGCCGGGGAGCTGTTTTTT	CATSRDGEAGELFF
TRBV6-6	TRBD1	NA	TRBJ1-2	TGTGCCAGCAGTTACTTGACAGGGCCCAACTATGGCTACACCTTC	CASSYLTGPNYGYTF
TRBV5-6	NA	NA	TRBJ2-7	TGTGCCAGCAGCCGAGTGGGTAGCGCGCAGTACTTC	CASSRVGSAQYF
TRBV9	TRBD1	NA	TRBJ1-3	TGTGCCAGCAGCGAGGGACAGGGGTTCTCTGGAAACACCATATATTTT	CASSEGQGFSGNTIYF
TRBV28	TRBD1	NA	TRBJ2-3	TGTGCCAGCAGTTCCCATGGACAGGGGACAGATACGCAGTATTTT	CASSSHGQGTDTQYF
TRBV7-8	NA	NA	TRBJ2-7	TGTGCCAGCAGAACTAAGGACTTCAACGAGCAGTACTTC	CASRTKDFNEQYF
TRBV27	NA	NA	TRBJ1-1	TGTGCCAGCAGTTCTTTTGGCGGGGGGACTCAAGCTTTCTTT	CASSSFGGGTQAFF
TRBV5-6	NA	NA	TRBJ2-7	TGTGCCAGCAGCTTTACGTTGGGAGTCGACGAGCAGTACTTC	CASSFTLGVDEQYF
TRBV11-2	TRBD2	NA	TRBJ2-7	TGTGCCAGCAGCTTTCAGATCCGAGGGACTAGCGGGAGCTCCTACGAGCAGTACTTC	CASSFQIRGTSGSSYEQYF
TRBV21-1	NA	NA	TRBJ2-7	TGTGCCAGCAGCAAATTTTTCGGGAGTGTTTCCTACGAGCAGTACTTC	CASSKFFGSVSYEQYF
TRBV5-4	TRBD2	once	TRBJ2-7	TGTGCCAGCAGCGGCGGGGGGGCTGGGTACGAGCAGTACTTC	CASSGGGAGYEQYF
TRBV13	TRBD2	NA	TRBJ2-1	TGTGCCAGCAGCCGCCGCCCATTGGCCGGGACTAGCGGTGGTGAGCAGTTCTTC	CASSRRPLAGTSGGEQFF